One sample yielded the 15 T cell receptor beta chains listed below, sequenced in a study of Graves' ophthalmopathy and Graves' hyperthyroidism. From RNA, the CDR3 regions of TCR beta chains were amplified and sequenced. An initial RT-PCR round employing HTBI primers preceded a second-round multiplex PCR. TCRdb re-analysed the multiplex PCR reads in MiXCR, keeping a single row per CDR3 protein. The sample has under 400,000 distinct CDR3 sequences; around a sixth are singletons. Sequenced sample: peripheral blood. The receptors were gathered from an adult man with Graves' ophthalmopathy.

There are many counts of this clonotype. The chain employs TRBV6-2 or TRBV6-3 and TRBJ2-2, with a weak D call TRBD2 (6 bases). The CDR3 has 13 amino acids. The V end lost 7 bases, the J end lost 3 bases, and 9 bases lay between the germline ends. CDR1 MNHEY and CDR2 SVGEGT come from the germline V gene. The CDR3: CASKRGDTGELFF. CDR3 DNA sequence: TGTGCCAGCAAACGCGGGGACACCGGGGAGCTGTTTTTT.

This sequence joins TRBV30 and TRBJ2-7; tentative D call: TRBD2 (6 bases). The CDR3 consists of 13 residues. Trimming removed 1 base from V and 3 bases from J, with 10 bases in between. Germline values: CDR1 GTSNPN, CDR2 SVGIG (reference sequence). The CDR3 coding sequence is TGTGCCTGGAGTGACGGGACTCGCTACGAGCAGTACTTC. Translation gives CAWSDGTRYEQYF.

This clonotype was observed a few times. The chain couples TRBV6-1 to TRBJ2-5; D is uncertain. The V gene lost 6 bases and the J gene lost 5 bases, with 10 bases spanning the gap. CDR1 and CDR2 (germline): MNHNS, SASEGT. The CDR3 has 12 amino acids. Written as DNA, the CDR3 is TGTGCCAGCAGCGAGATGAGGGAGACCCAGTACTTC. As protein: CASSEMRETQYF.

This clonotype was seen ten or more times. In DNA form, the CDR3 reads TGTGCCAGCAGACCGGGACTAGGGGGCTCCTACGAGCAGTACTTC. Protein: CASRPGLGGSYEQYF. This chain joins TRBV12-3 or TRBV12-4 and TRBJ2-7, with TRBD2 matching 8 bases. Trimming took 6 bases from V and 0 from J; bases not matched to a gene: 7. CDR3 length: 15 amino acids.

This clonotype was counted ten times or more. This chain joins TRBV6-5 and TRBJ2-7, with 7 positions matching TRBD2. The V and J ends lost 6 bases and 6 bases, in that order; junction bases with no gene match: 5. CDR1 MNHEY and CDR2 SVGAGI come from the germline V gene. This CDR3 region has 12 residues. CDR3 nucleotide sequence: TGTGCCAGCAGGGGACTATCATCCGAGCAGTACTTC. Its protein product is CASRGLSSEQYF.

This clonotype was picked up a small number of times. The V and J genes are TRBV6-1 and TRBJ1-5; TRBD1 matches 9 bases. The CDR3 totals 16 residues. The J segment lost 7 bases and the V segment lost 2 bases, leaving 9 bases of the junction unmatched. Germline assignment: CDR1 MNHNS and CDR2 SASEGT. The chain's CDR3 is CASSELSGTGNQPQHF. DNA of the CDR3: TGTGCCAGCAGTGAATTATCTGGGACAGGGAACCAGCCCCAGCATTTT.

This clonotype was recorded many times. The rearrangement uses TRBV19 and TRBJ2-6, with D tentatively TRBD1 (5 bases). V lost 6 bases and J lost 0, with 12 bases in between. Per germline, CDR1 LNHDA and CDR2 SQIVND (reference sequence). There are 16 residues in the CDR3. CDR3 DNA sequence: TGTGCCAGTAGAACTAACAGGATCTCTGGGGCCAACGTCCTGACTTTC. This encodes CASRTNRISGANVLTF.

This clonotype was counted ten times or more. This chain joins TRBV5-1 and TRBJ1-6; weak D call: TRBD1 (5 bases). This CDR3 comprises 15 residues. The germline gives CDR1 SGHRS, CDR2 YFSETQ. Trimming pared 0 bases from V and 6 bases from J, leaving 10 bases between. DNA of the CDR3: TGCGCCAGCAGCTTGGATCCGGGACTTAATTCACCCCTCCACTTT. Its protein product is CASSLDPGLNSPLHF.

This clonotype was picked up many times. This chain joins TRBV20-1 and TRBJ2-5, with D maybe TRBD2 (5 bases). With 3 bases removed from V and 1 base from J, the gap between germline ends came to 15 bases. Germline CDR1 DFQATT, CDR2 SNEGSKA (reference sequence). There are 15 residues in the CDR3. The DNA of the CDR3 is TGCAGTGCTAGCGGCGTCCTTGGGAGCCAAGAGACCCAGTACTTC. It specifies CSASGVLGSQETQYF.

This sequence joins TRBV12-3 or TRBV12-4 and TRBJ1-2, with TRBD1 matching over 11 bases. With 3 bases clipped from V and 9 bases from J, the junction kept 9 bases outside the gene matches. This CDR3 has 15 residues. CDR3 DNA: TGTGCCAGCAGTTTCCGGGACAGGGGGTCGTATAGCTACACCTTC. Residues: CASSFRDRGSYSYTF.

This clonotype was recorded at least ten times. The chain employs TRBV30 and TRBJ1-1; 8 bases match TRBD1. V lost 3 bases and J lost 4; bases outside the gene matches: 10. In germline, CDR1 is GTSNPN, CDR2 SVGIG (reference sequence). This CDR3 spans 15 amino acids. The CDR3 DNA reads as TGTGCCTGGAGCAGACAGGGGACGACGCTCACTGAAGCTTTCTTT. Protein: CAWSRQGTTLTEAFF.

This clonotype has a count of ten or more. The chain joins TRBV30 to TRBJ2-7, with D possibly TRBD1 on 5 matching bases. The V and J ends lost 0 bases and 6 bases respectively, with 9 bases between them. The germline V gene has CDR1 GTSNPN and CDR2 SVGIG (reference sequence). CDR3 length: 12 residues. The CDR3: CAWSVGDGEQYF. In nucleotides, the CDR3 is TGTGCCTGGAGTGTAGGGGATGGCGAGCAGTACTTC. Looking up the rest from reference TRBV30 and TRBJ2-7 gives the full variable domain: SQTIHQWPATLVQPVGSPLSLECTVEGTSNPNLYWYRQAAGRGLQLLFYSVGIGQISSEVPQNLSASRPQDRQFILSSKKLLLSDSGFYLCAWSVGDGEQYFGPGTRLTVT.

This clonotype was recorded at least ten times. This chain uses TRBV9 with TRBJ2-5; 11 positions match TRBD2. Germline assignment: CDR1 SGDLS and CDR2 YYNGEE. This CDR3 is built from 15 residues. J was trimmed by 5 bases and V by 3 bases; bases with no gene match: 6. CDR3 coding DNA: TGTGCCAGCAGCGCTTTAGCGGGGGGGATGGAGACCCAGTACTTC. It encodes CASSALAGGMETQYF. The full variable domain, rest sourced from reference TRBV9 and TRBJ2-5, is DSGVTQTPKHLITATGQRVTLRCSPRSGDLSVYWYQQSLDQGLQFLIQYYNGEERAKGNILERFSAQQFPDLHSELNLSSLELGDSALYFCASSALAGGMETQYFGPGTRLLVL.

This clonotype was detected ten times or more. The chain couples TRBV7-8 to TRBJ2-7; 7 bases align to TRBD1. The V gene's germline CDR1 is SGHVS and CDR2 FQNEAQ. CDR3 length equals 16 residues. V was clipped by 0 bases and J by 3 bases; unmatched bases: 8. CDR3 bases: TGTGCCAGCAGCTTAGCAGTGAGGAACAGGGGCTACGAGCAGTACTTC. Translated: CASSLAVRNRGYEQYF.

This clonotype was counted at least ten times. An end of the junction does not agree with germline; a read error may underlie this. V is TRBV7-2 and J is TRBJ2-2; possibly TRBD2 for D (5 bases). The germline gives CDR1 SGHTA, CDR2 FQGNSA. CDR3 length: 15 amino acids. The CDR3 here is CASSLRGIGTGELLF. The DNA for the CDR3 is TGTGCCAGCAGCTTAAGAGGGATCGGCACCGGGGAGCTGCTTTTT.